The 16 T cell receptor beta chains reported below all come from one sample, sequenced in a study of T cell repertoires in aging, cancer and after chemotherapy. Multiplex touch-down PCR with TRB-A/B primers amplified rearranged V-D-J TRB sequences. TCRdb passed the multiplex PCR reads through MiXCR, listing each CDR3 protein once. The sample records thousands of distinct CDR3 sequences, 28% being singletons. Amplification of TCR beta used genomic DNA extracted from peripheral blood. The specimen sequenced was blood. Source of these receptors: a human donor with a solid tumor.

The gene calls are TRBV11-3 and TRBJ2-5; D is perhaps TRBD1 (5 bases). This CDR3 is 14 amino acids long. Germline V gene lookup returns CDR1 SGHNT and CDR2 YENEEA. The ends were cut back, 5 bases at V and 5 bases at J, with 15 bases in the middle. CDR3 nucleotides: TGTGCCAGCAGCCCATCAGGGATTCGGGAGACCCAGTACTTC. This sequence encodes CASSPSGIRETQYF.

The chain is built from TRBV27 and TRBJ2-5; 8 nucleotides match TRBD2. The CDR3 covers 16 residues. Germline CDR1 and CDR2: MNHEY and SMNVEV (reference sequence). The ends lost 2 bases at V and 1 base at J; junction bases unmatched: 6. As DNA, the CDR3 is TGTGCCAGCAGTTTAATTACTAGCGGTCTCCAAGAGACCCAGTACTTC. Translation gives CASSLITSGLQETQYF.

This clonotype has just a few counts. The chain couples TRBV28 to TRBJ2-3; D uncertain. The V end was cut by 6 bases, the J end by 2 bases, with 12 bases between. CDR3 length: 14 amino acids. CDR1 MDHEN and CDR2 SYDVKM come from the germline V gene. The CDR3 sequence is CASSVGQPTDTQYF. CDR3 in DNA: TGTGCCAGCAGCGTAGGGCAACCCACAGATACGCAGTATTTT.

CDR3 sequence (DNA): TGTGCCAGCAGCCAGCACTTAGCGGGGCAAGAGACCCAGTACTTC. Its translation is CASSQHLAGQETQYF. The J gene is TRBJ2-5, the V gene TRBV4-2; 8 nucleotides match TRBD2. Germline V gene lookup returns CDR1 LGHNA and CDR2 YNFKEQ. The CDR3 sequence is 15 residues long. V lost 3 bases and J lost 2; bases outside the gene matches: 5.

There are a few counts of this clonotype. This chain connects TRBV6-2 or TRBV6-3 to TRBJ1-2, with 7 bases matching TRBD1. The CDR3 spans 13 residues. V was clipped by 5 bases and J by 4 bases; unmatched bases: 4. Germline assignment: CDR1 MNHEY and CDR2 SVGEGT. DNA of the CDR3: TGTGCCAGCAGTAAGGGACAGCTCTATGGCTACACCTTC. It codes for CASSKGQLYGYTF.

This chain connects TRBV4-3 to TRBJ2-2; D is possibly TRBD2 (6 bases). The CDR3 covers 16 residues. CDR1 LGHNA and CDR2 YSLEER come from the germline V gene. With 0 bases removed from V and 5 bases from J, the gap between germline ends came to 13 bases. This CDR3 reads CASSQEILASTGELFF. CDR3 nucleotides: TGCGCCAGCAGCCAAGAAATCCTAGCGTCAACCGGGGAGCTGTTTTTT.

The V and J genes are TRBV7-9 and TRBJ2-1; 8 bases fit TRBD1. With V trimmed by 4 bases and J by 12 bases, 14 bases remained unmatched. The germline CDR1 and CDR2 sequences are SEHNR and FQNEAQ (reference sequence). The CDR3 spans 15 residues. This chain's CDR3 is CASSSSDRDLRGQFF. CDR3 sequence (DNA): TGTGCCAGCAGCTCCTCGGACAGGGACCTTCGGGGGCAGTTCTTC.

This clonotype is categorized as medium-sized. A junction boundary mismatches the germline segment, possibly from a read error. V gene TRBV6-2 or TRBV6-3 combines with J gene TRBJ2-5, with 12 bases matching TRBD2. This CDR3 has 14 amino acids. In germline, CDR1 is MNHEY, CDR2 SVGEGT. The CDR3 protein is CASSSSGGAGSLHF. CDR3 in DNA: TGTGCCAGCAGCTCTAGCGGGGGGGCGGGATCGCTGCACTTC.

The genes are TRBV18 and TRBJ2-2, with unresolved D. Germline CDR1 and CDR2: KGHSH and LQKENI. The CDR3 has 16 amino acids. V dropped 8 bases and J dropped 6 bases, with 22 bases sitting between them. The CDR3, as DNA: TGTGCCAGCCAAACACGGACGGCACGGACGGCCGGGGAGCTGTTTTTT. The encoded protein is CASQTRTARTAGELFF.

This clonotype has just a few counts. The chain links TRBV6-4 to TRBJ1-1, with D maybe TRBD1 (6 bases). This CDR3 is built from 15 residues. V was clipped by 7 bases and J by 5 bases, with 20 bases between them. Germline-derived CDR1 and CDR2 are MRHNA and SNTAGT. The CDR3 loop is CASIPKRGIGTEAFF. The DNA of the CDR3 is TGTGCCAGCATCCCAAAGAGGGGGATAGGGACTGAAGCTTTCTTT.

This clonotype counts as medium-sized. This rearrangement joins TRBV6-4 to TRBJ2-2; 7 nucleotides agree with TRBD1. With V trimmed by 0 bases and J by 4 bases, 5 bases remained unmatched. This CDR3 is 16 amino acids long. Germline V gives CDR1 MRHNA, CDR2 SNTAGT. The CDR3 bases are TGTGCCAGCAGTGACTCCTCTGACAGGGTCACCGGGGAGCTGTTTTTT. It is translated as CASSDSSDRVTGELFF.

The chain couples TRBV19 to TRBJ1-1, with TRBD1 as a possible D gene (6 bases). The CDR3 extends over 17 amino acids. Trimming stripped 1 base from V and 4 bases from J, with 19 bases between. Germline V gives CDR1 LNHDA, CDR2 SQIVND (reference sequence). The CDR3 is CASSIVSGRGRSTEAFF. DNA for the CDR3: TGTGCCAGTAGTATAGTTTCGGGTCGGGGGCGCAGCACTGAAGCTTTCTTT.

This rearrangement joins TRBV19 to TRBJ1-1; D remains ambiguous. V dropped 5 bases and J dropped 1 base, with 11 bases sitting between them. The CDR3 length is 14 residues. CDR1 and CDR2 (germline): LNHDA, SQIVND (reference sequence). In DNA form, the CDR3 reads TGTGCCAGTAGTTTCTCGACACCGAACACTGAAGCTTTCTTT. Its translation: CASSFSTPNTEAFF.

V is TRBV6-2 or TRBV6-3 and J is TRBJ1-1; 7 nucleotides agree with TRBD1. The CDR3 is 12 residues long. CDR1 MNHEY and CDR2 SVGEGT come from the germline V gene. V lost 6 bases, J lost 8 bases, and 6 bases stayed unmatched. DNA for the CDR3: TGTGCCAGCAGCGAGTCAGGGGGAGAAGCTTTCTTT. This encodes CASSESGGEAFF.

Regarding this clonotype: An end of the junction differs from the germline gene, which may be a read error. The chain has TRBV4-3 and TRBJ2-1, with 9 nucleotides matching TRBD2. This CDR3 has 15 amino acids. Germline CDR1 reads LGHNA; CDR2 reads YSLEER. CDR3 in amino acids: CARSQRLADYNEQFF. In DNA form, the CDR3 reads TGCGCCAGAAGCCAACGACTAGCGGACTACAATGAGCAGTTCTTC.

Within the sample, this clonotype is large. The chain combines TRBV6-5 with TRBJ2-7, with D perhaps matching TRBD1 (6 bases). The CDR3 has 15 residues. V lost 0 bases, J lost 2 bases, and 11 bases lay in between. CDR1 is MNHEY, CDR2 SVGAGI, per germline. The CDR3 DNA reads as TGTGCCAGCAGTTACTCGAGGCAGGGGACCTACGAGCAGTACTTC. Amino acid sequence: CASSYSRQGTYEQYF.